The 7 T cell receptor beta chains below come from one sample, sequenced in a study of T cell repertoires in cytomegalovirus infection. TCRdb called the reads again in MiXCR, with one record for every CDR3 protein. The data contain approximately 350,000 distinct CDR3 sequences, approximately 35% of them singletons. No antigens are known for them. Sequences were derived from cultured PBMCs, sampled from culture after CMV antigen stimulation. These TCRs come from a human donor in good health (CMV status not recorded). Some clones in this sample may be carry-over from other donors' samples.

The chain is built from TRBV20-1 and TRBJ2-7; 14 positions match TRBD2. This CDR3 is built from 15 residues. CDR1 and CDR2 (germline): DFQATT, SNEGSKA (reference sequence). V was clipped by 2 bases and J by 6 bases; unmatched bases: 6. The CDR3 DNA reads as TGCAGTGCTAGAAGACTAGCGGGAGGGCCCCTCGAGCAGTACTTC. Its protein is CSARRLAGGPLEQYF.

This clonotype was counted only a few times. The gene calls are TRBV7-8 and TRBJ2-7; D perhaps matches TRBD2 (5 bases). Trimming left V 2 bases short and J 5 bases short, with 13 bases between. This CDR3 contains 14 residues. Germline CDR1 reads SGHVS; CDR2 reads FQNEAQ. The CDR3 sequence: CASSLRSGVNEQYF. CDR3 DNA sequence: TGTGCCAGCAGCTTACGTTCCGGGGTAAACGAGCAGTACTTC.

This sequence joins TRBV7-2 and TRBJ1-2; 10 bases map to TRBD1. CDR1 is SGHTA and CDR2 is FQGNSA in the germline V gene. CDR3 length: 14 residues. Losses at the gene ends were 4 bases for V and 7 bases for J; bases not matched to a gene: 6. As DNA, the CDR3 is TGTGCCAGCAGCTCCCGACAGGGGGCGCTTGGCTACACCTTC. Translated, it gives CASSSRQGALGYTF.

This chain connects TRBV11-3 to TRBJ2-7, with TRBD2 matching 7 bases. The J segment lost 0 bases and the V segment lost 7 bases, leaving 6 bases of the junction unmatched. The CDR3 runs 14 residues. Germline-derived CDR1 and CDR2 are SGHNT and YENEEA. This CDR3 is CASTPGGSSYEQYV. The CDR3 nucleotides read TGTGCCAGCACCCCCGGCGGGAGCTCCTACGAGCAGTACGTC.

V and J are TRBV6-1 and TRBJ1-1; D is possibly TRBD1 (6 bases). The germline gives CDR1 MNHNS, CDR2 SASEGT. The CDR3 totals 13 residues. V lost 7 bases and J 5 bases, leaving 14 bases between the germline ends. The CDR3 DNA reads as TGTGCCAGCACTCTACAGGGTTCGACTGAAGCTTTCTTT. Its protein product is CASTLQGSTEAFF.

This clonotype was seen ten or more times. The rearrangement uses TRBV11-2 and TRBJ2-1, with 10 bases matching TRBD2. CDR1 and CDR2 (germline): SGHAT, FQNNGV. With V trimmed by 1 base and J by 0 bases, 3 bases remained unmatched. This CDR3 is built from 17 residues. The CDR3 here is CASSLVLAGGSYNEQFF. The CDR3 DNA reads TGTGCCAGCAGCTTAGTCTTAGCGGGAGGCTCCTACAATGAGCAGTTCTTC. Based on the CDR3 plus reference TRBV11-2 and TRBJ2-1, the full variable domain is EAGVAQSPRYKIIEKRQSVAFWCNPISGHATLYWYQQILGQGPKLLIQFQNNGVVDDSQLPKDRFSAERLKGVDSTLKIQPAKLEDSAVYLCASSLVLAGGSYNEQFFGPGTRLTVL.

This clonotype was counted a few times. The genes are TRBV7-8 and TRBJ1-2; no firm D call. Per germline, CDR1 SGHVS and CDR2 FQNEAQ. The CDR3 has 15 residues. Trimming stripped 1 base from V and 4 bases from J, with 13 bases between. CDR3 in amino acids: CASSLDGDLGYGYTF. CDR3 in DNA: TGTGCCAGCAGCTTAGATGGGGATCTGGGCTATGGCTACACCTTC.